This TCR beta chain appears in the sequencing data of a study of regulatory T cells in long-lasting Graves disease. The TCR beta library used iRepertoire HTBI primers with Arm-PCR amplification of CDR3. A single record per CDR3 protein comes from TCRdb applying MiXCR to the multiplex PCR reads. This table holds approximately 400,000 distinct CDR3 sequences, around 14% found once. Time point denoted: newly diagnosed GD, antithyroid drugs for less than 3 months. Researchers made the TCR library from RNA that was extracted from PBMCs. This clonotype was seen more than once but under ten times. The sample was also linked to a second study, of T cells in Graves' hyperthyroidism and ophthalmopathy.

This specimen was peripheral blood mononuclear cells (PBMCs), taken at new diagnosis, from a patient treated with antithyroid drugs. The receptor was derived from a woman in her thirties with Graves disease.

CDR3 residues: CASSVGGSQGARYEQYF. The CDR3 region has the DNA TGTGCCAGCAGCGTGGGGGGCTCACAGGGGGCGCGTTACGAGCAGTACTTC. The V call is TRBV9, the J call TRBJ2-7; 9 bases map to TRBD1. Trimming cost V 2 bases and J 4 bases; bases outside gene matches: 13. The germline V gene has CDR1 SGDLS and CDR2 YYNGEE. The CDR3 covers 17 residues.